A selection of T cell receptor beta chains follows, all from one sample in a study of beta chain features in type 1 diabetes. Assay used: immunoSEQ multiplex PCR; TCRdb lists only in-frame clones, some missing. The sample yields hundreds of thousands of clones, 11% to 15% seen once. Sample: naive CD4+ T cells from blood. The receptors originated from a woman aged 40 to 55 in good health. CDR3s include the opening cysteine and the closing phenylalanine or tryptophan. The D gene is left open where the match is weak. Clone size is stated in some rows and not others, as once, few, many or a class when expanded.

CDR3: CASSPQDGTGNGYTF
DNA: TGTGCCAGCAGTCCCCAAGACGGGACAGGGAATGGCTACACCTTC
D: TRBD1
J: TRBJ1-2
V: TRBV6-6
size: -

CDR3: CASSLSLYEQYF
DNA: TGTGCCAGCAGCTTATCCCTCTACGAGCAGTACTTC
D: -
J: TRBJ2-7
V: TRBV7-2
size: -

CDR3: CASSQGQGAREQYF
DNA: TGTGCCAGCAGCCAAGGACAGGGCGCTAGGGAGCAGTACTTC
D: TRBD1
J: TRBJ2-7
V: TRBV7-9
size: few

CDR3: CASSEYIAGGNEQFF
DNA: TGTGCCAGCAGTGAATACATAGCGGGGGGAAATGAGCAGTTCTTC
D: TRBD2
J: TRBJ2-1
V: TRBV25-1
size: few

CDR3: CASSYGAIVGNTIYF
DNA: TGTGCCAGCAGCTATGGAGCGATCGTTGGAAACACCATATATTTT
D: -
J: TRBJ1-3
V: TRBV7-2
size: -

CDR3: CASSDPGNLGELFF
DNA: TGTGCCAGCAGCGACCCGGGGAACCTCGGGGAGCTGTTTTTT
D: -
J: TRBJ2-2
V: TRBV7-8
size: -

CDR3: CASSLDFPGTGLVGELFF
DNA: TGTGCCAGCAGCTTAGACTTTCCCGGGACAGGGCTCGTCGGGGAGCTGTTTTTT
D: TRBD1
J: TRBJ2-2
V: TRBV5-4
size: -

CDR3: CASSTTSGGDTQYF
DNA: TGCGCCAGCAGCACTACTAGCGGCGGGGATACGCAGTATTTT
D: TRBD2
J: TRBJ2-3
V: TRBV5-1
size: -

CDR3: CASSDDRGSGELFF
DNA: TGTGCCAGCAGCGATGACAGGGGTTCCGGGGAGCTGTTTTTT
D: TRBD1
J: TRBJ2-2
V: TRBV2
size: -

CDR3: CASRTVGNQPQHF
DNA: TGTGCCAGCCGAACGGTCGGGAATCAGCCCCAGCATTTT
D: -
J: TRBJ1-5
V: TRBV2
size: -

CDR3: CASSDRDRVGYTF
DNA: TGTGCCAGCAGCGACCGGGACAGGGTTGGCTACACCTTC
D: TRBD1
J: TRBJ1-2
V: TRBV13
size: many

CDR3: CASTGQGNQPQHF
DNA: TGTGCCAGTACGGGACAGGGGAATCAGCCCCAGCATTTT
D: TRBD1
J: TRBJ1-5
V: TRBV19
size: -

CDR3: CASSGTGTGVSYEQYF
DNA: TGTGCCAGCAGCGGCACCGGGACAGGGGTCTCCTACGAGCAGTACTTC
D: TRBD1
J: TRBJ2-7
V: TRBV7-8
size: -

CDR3: CASSPSGTGYNQPQHF
DNA: TGTGCCAGCTCACCAAGTGGGACAGGGTACAATCAGCCCCAGCATTTT
D: TRBD1
J: TRBJ1-5
V: TRBV18
size: -

CDR3: CASSGTGVAGYTF
DNA: TGTGCCAGCAGTGGGACAGGGGTAGCTGGCTACACCTTC
D: TRBD1
J: TRBJ1-2
V: TRBV7-9
size: -

CDR3: CASRRDRVGGYTF
DNA: TGTGCCAGTAGGAGGGACAGAGTCGGTGGCTACACCTTC
D: TRBD1
J: TRBJ1-2
V: TRBV19
size: -

CDR3: CAIRAHPQVNGSEQYF
DNA: TGTGCCATCCGAGCTCACCCCCAGGTCAACGGCTCCGAGCAGTACTTC
D: -
J: TRBJ2-7
V: TRBV10-3
size: -

CDR3: CASSNFAGFMNEQFF
DNA: TGTGCCAGTAGTAATTTTGCAGGGTTTATGAATGAGCAGTTCTTC
D: -
J: TRBJ2-1
V: TRBV19
size: few

CDR3: CASSDQDGYTF
DNA: TGTGCCAGCAGTGACCAGGATGGCTACACCTTC
D: -
J: TRBJ1-2
V: TRBV6-4
size: few

CDR3: CASRPTGRETQYF
DNA: TGTGCCAGCAGGCCGACAGGGAGGGAGACCCAGTACTTC
D: -
J: TRBJ2-5
V: TRBV6-5
size: -

CDR3: CASSLRQGADTQYF
DNA: TGTGCCAGCAGCCTAAGACAGGGTGCAGATACGCAGTATTTT
D: TRBD1
J: TRBJ2-3
V: TRBV7-2
size: few

CDR3: CASSSRVIRTAHSGANVLTF
DNA: TGTGCCAGCAGCTCTCGCGTGATAAGGACAGCTCACTCTGGGGCCAACGTCCTGACTTTC
D: -
J: TRBJ2-6
V: TRBV7-8
size: -

CDR3: CASRDAGGGYEQYF
DNA: TGTGCCAGCAGAGACGCAGGGGGCGGGTACGAGCAGTACTTC
D: TRBD1
J: TRBJ2-7
V: TRBV2
size: few

CDR3: CASSAGGGTYTDTQYF
DNA: TGTGCCAGCAGTGCAGGTGGGGGGACCTACACAGATACGCAGTATTTT
D: -
J: TRBJ2-3
V: TRBV9
size: -

CDR3: CASSSNRGRNQPQHF
DNA: TGTGCCAGCAGCAGTAACAGGGGGCGCAATCAGCCCCAGCATTTT
D: TRBD1
J: TRBJ1-5
V: TRBV7-9
size: few

CDR3: CASSQETAYEQYF
DNA: TGCGCCAGCAGCCAAGAGACTGCATACGAGCAGTACTTC
D: -
J: TRBJ2-7
V: TRBV4-3
size: -

CDR3: CASNRQGEESPLHF
DNA: TGTGCCAGCAACCGACAGGGCGAGGAATCACCCCTCCACTTT
D: TRBD1
J: TRBJ1-6
V: TRBV2
size: -

CDR3: CASSQTQAPSSAGYQETQYF
DNA: TGTGCCAGCAGCCAAACCCAAGCACCCTCTAGCGCCGGGTACCAAGAGACCCAGTACTTC
D: -
J: TRBJ2-5
V: TRBV4-2
size: -

CDR3: CAISESEAGETFF
DNA: TGTGCCATCAGTGAGTCGGAGGCAGGGGAAACTTTCTTT
D: -
J: TRBJ1-1
V: TRBV10-3
size: -